Listed here are 32 T cell receptor beta chains from one sample, sequenced in a study of OX40 agonist ivuxolimab in advanced cancers. The assay was immunoSEQ multiplex PCR, and TCRdb's table has in-frame clones only and misses some. Seen here are about 73,000 clones, approximately 92% observed once, and the top ten hold 0.5% to 0.55%. Here the sequenced sample was CD4+ or CD8+ T cells sorted from blood, taken in a trial of the OX40 agonist ivuxolimab. These receptors were collected from an adult with an advanced solid tumor such as melanoma, head and neck, liver or kidney cancer.

There are a few counts of this clone. This rearrangement joins TRBV7-3 to TRBJ2-3; 7 nucleotides agree with TRBD2. Germline V gene lookup returns CDR1 SGHTA and CDR2 FQGTGA. This CDR3 spans 15 amino acids. V was pared by 5 bases and J by 0 bases, with 5 bases of the junction left unmatched. The CDR3 DNA reads as TGTGCCAGCAGCCCGGGACTAATCAGCACAGATACGCAGTATTTT. This gives the protein CASSPGLISTDTQYF.

A few counts support this clone. This chain uses TRBV18 with TRBJ1-2; 8 bases are a match to TRBD1. CDR1 is KGHSH, CDR2 LQKENI, per germline. The junction had 4 bases not matched to a gene; V was cut back by 6 bases and J by 4 bases. The CDR3 loop spans 13 amino acids. CDR3 DNA sequence: TGTGCCAGCTCCACAGGGGGTGGCTATGGCTACACCTTC. Translation: CASSTGGGYGYTF.

The chain is built from TRBV6-6 and TRBJ1-5, with D hard to call. The CDR3 runs to 15 residues. Per the germline V gene, CDR1 is MNHNY and CDR2 is SVGAGI (reference sequence). Trimming left V 7 bases short and J 2 bases short, with 15 bases between. The CDR3 is CASTVGMRGNQPQHF. The CDR3 DNA follows: TGTGCCAGCACCGTTGGGATGAGGGGCAATCAGCCCCAGCATTTT.

The chain joins TRBV30 to TRBJ2-6; D gene unclear. This CDR3 is 13 amino acids long. The V end lost 3 bases, the J end lost 1 base, and 4 bases lay between the germline ends. Germline CDR1 GTSNPN, CDR2 SVGIG (reference sequence). The CDR3 loop reads CAWRVSGANVLTF. CDR3 coding DNA: TGTGCCTGGAGGGTGTCTGGGGCCAACGTCCTGACTTTC.

J is TRBJ2-2 and V is TRBV10-3, with D perhaps TRBD2 (5 bases). The V and J ends lost 11 bases and 7 bases respectively, with 20 bases between them. The germline V gene encodes CDR1 ENHRY and CDR2 SYGVKD. The CDR3 is 14 amino acids. The CDR3 loop reads CAVSSWERLGELFF. As DNA, the CDR3 is TGTGCCGTTAGTAGCTGGGAGCGGCTCGGGGAGCTGTTTTTT.

J is TRBJ2-3 and V is TRBV7-9; 8 nucleotides match TRBD2. This CDR3 contains 13 residues. CDR1 and CDR2 from the germline V gene are SEHNR and FQNEAQ (reference sequence). The V gene end was trimmed by 3 bases and the J gene end by 4 bases; junction bases not matched to a gene: 0. DNA for the CDR3: TGTGCCAGCAGCTTGCGGGAGGCAGATACGCAGTATTTT. This gives the protein CASSLREADTQYF.

Only one count was recorded for this clone. The chain joins TRBV5-1 to TRBJ2-7; D is ambiguous. Trimming took off 0 bases at V and 5 bases at J, with 15 bases between the two ends. CDR3 size: 15 residues. The germline V gene encodes CDR1 SGHRS and CDR2 YFSETQ. The CDR3 DNA reads TGCGCCAGCAGCTTGGGTTCCCACTCCACCAACGAGCAGTACTTC. Translating gives CASSLGSHSTNEQYF.

The chain links TRBV7-2 to TRBJ2-1; D not certain. The V end was cut by 5 bases, the J end by 6 bases, with 11 bases between. Per germline, CDR1 SGHTA and CDR2 FQGNSA. The length of the CDR3 is 13 residues. CDR3 nucleotides: TGTGCCAGCAGCGCAATGAGGTTCAATGAGCAGTTCTTC. It yields the protein CASSAMRFNEQFF.

This rearrangement joins TRBV29-1 to TRBJ1-1, with TRBD1 matching 10 bases. The CDR3 is made up of 13 amino acids. The V and J ends lost 4 bases and 5 bases, in that order; junction bases with no gene match: 4. Germline V gene lookup returns CDR1 SQVTM and CDR2 ANQGSEA. CDR3 amino acids: CSVVDRGGTEAFF. DNA for the CDR3: TGCAGCGTTGTGGACAGGGGGGGGACTGAAGCTTTCTTT.

The J gene is TRBJ1-1, the V gene TRBV30; TRBD1 agrees at 7 bases. V shed 3 bases and J 2 bases; nucleotides not matched to a gene: 3. The germline V gene has CDR1 GTSNPN and CDR2 SVGIG (reference sequence). This CDR3 contains 13 residues. DNA for the CDR3: TGTGCCTGGAGGAGGGACAGAAACACTGAAGCTTTCTTT. Protein product: CAWRRDRNTEAFF. The full variable domain, its missing parts supplied by reference TRBV30 and TRBJ1-1, is SQTIHQWPATLVQPVGSPLSLECTVEGTSNPNLYWYRQAAGRGLQLLFYSVGIGQISSEVPQNLSASRPQDRQFILSSKKLLLSDSGFYLCAWRRDRNTEAFFGQGTRLTVV.

This chain uses TRBV18 with TRBJ2-2; D uncertain. Trimming took off 6 bases at V and 0 bases at J, with 8 bases between the two ends. Germline CDR1 KGHSH, CDR2 LQKENI. CDR3 length equals 14 residues. CDR3 amino acids: CASSTAANTGELFF. CDR3 nucleotide sequence: TGTGCCAGCTCTACAGCCGCGAACACCGGGGAGCTGTTTTTT. Variable domain in full (rest from reference TRBV18 and TRBJ2-2): NAGVMQNPRHLVRRRGQEARLRCSPMKGHSHVYWYRQLPEEGLKFMVYLQKENIIDESGMPKERFSAEFPKEGPSILRIQQVVRGDSAAYFCASSTAANTGELFFGEGSRLTVL.

This chain links TRBV7-3 with TRBJ1-6; 10 bases are shared with TRBD1. Per the germline V gene, CDR1 is SGHTA and CDR2 is FQGTGA. J was trimmed by 4 bases and V by 4 bases; bases with no gene match: 4. This CDR3 is built from 16 residues. In DNA form, the CDR3 reads TGTGCCAGCAGCTCCCGGGACAGGGGATATAATTCACCCCTCCACTTT. Residues: CASSSRDRGYNSPLHF.

This clone showed up just once. The chain is built from TRBV28 and TRBJ1-2, with D unclear. The length of the CDR3 is 11 residues. Germline loops: CDR1 MDHEN, CDR2 SYDVKM. V was clipped by 7 bases and J by 8 bases, with 11 bases between them. The CDR3 coding sequence is TGTGCCAGCACTGACTTGGGGGGCTACACCTTC. The encoded protein is CASTDLGGYTF.

The chain links TRBV5-1 to TRBJ2-2, with 7 bases that match TRBD2. The CDR3 covers 15 residues. The germline V gene has CDR1 SGHRS and CDR2 YFSETQ. V trimming: 6 bases; J trimming: 7 bases; junction bases outside the gene matches: 12. CDR3 sequence (DNA): TGCGCCAGCACCCCTGCGGCGGGAGTCGTCGGGGAGCTGTTTTTT. Residues: CASTPAAGVVGELFF.

The chain joins TRBV4-2 to TRBJ2-1, with 8 bases aligning to TRBD1. There are 15 residues in the CDR3. Per germline, CDR1 LGHNA and CDR2 YNFKEQ. V dropped 1 base and J dropped 4; count of bases not matched to a gene: 3. In nucleotides, the CDR3 is TGTGCCAGCAGCCAAGGACAGGGGAATTACAATGAGCAGTTCTTC. As protein: CASSQGQGNYNEQFF.

J is TRBJ2-6 and V is TRBV7-3; D gene unclear. V was cut by 5 bases and J by 0 bases, with 2 bases left in between. The CDR3 spans 13 residues. Germline assignment: CDR1 SGHTA and CDR2 FQGTGA. Written as DNA, the CDR3 is TGTGCCAGCAGCCCCTCTGGGGCCAACGTCCTGACTTTC. This sequence encodes CASSPSGANVLTF.

The chain recombines TRBV30 with TRBJ1-2; D gene unclear. There are 13 residues in the CDR3. The germline V gene has CDR1 GTSNPN and CDR2 SVGIG (reference sequence). The V end lost 2 bases, the J end lost 4 bases, and 11 bases lay between the germline ends. CDR3 coding DNA: TGTGCCTGGAGTTTAGGGCAGATCTATGGCTACACCTTC. The encoded protein is CAWSLGQIYGYTF.

The rearrangement links TRBV6-1 to TRBJ2-5; D uncertain. The DNA end favors TRBJ2-7, so the J call may be wrong. CDR1 is MNHNS, CDR2 SASEGT, per germline. The CDR3 consists of 12 residues. The CDR3, as DNA: TGTGCCAGCAGTGAAGGTCCCTACGAGCAGTACTTC. It encodes CASSEGPYEQYF.

The genes are TRBV9 and TRBJ1-4; tentatively, D is TRBD1 (5 bases). CDR1 and CDR2 (germline): SGDLS, YYNGEE. V shed 4 bases and J shed 5 bases, with 12 bases lying between them. The CDR3 contains 14 residues. The CDR3 sequence is CASSPRGDNEKLFF. The CDR3 bases are TGTGCCAGCAGCCCTCGCGGGGACAATGAAAAACTGTTTTTT.

The chain carries TRBV5-4 and TRBJ2-5; 9 bases map to TRBD1. Looked up from germline, CDR1 is SGHNT and CDR2 is YYREEE (reference sequence). V trimming: 5 bases; J trimming: 2 bases; junction bases outside the gene matches: 10. The CDR3 is 16 amino acids. CDR3 region: CASSFTGTGRQETQYF. CDR3 nucleotide sequence: TGTGCCAGCAGTTTTACCGGGACAGGGAGGCAAGAGACCCAGTACTTC.

The J gene is TRBJ1-5, the V gene TRBV18, with unresolved D. Germline CDR1 KGHSH, CDR2 LQKENI. V gave up 6 bases and J gave up 0 bases, with 6 bases separating them. The CDR3 spans 13 residues. In nucleotides, the CDR3 is TGTGCCAGCTCCACAGATAGCAATCAGCCCCAGCATTTT. Protein product: CASSTDSNQPQHF.

V is TRBV2 and J is TRBJ2-7; D may be TRBD1 (6 bases). The CDR3 totals 13 residues. CDR1 SNHLY and CDR2 FYNNEI come from the germline V gene. V was shortened by 6 bases and J by 1 base, with 10 bases between the two germline ends. The CDR3 protein is CASRAGVSYEQYF. In nucleotides, the CDR3 is TGTGCCAGCAGGGCAGGGGTTTCCTACGAGCAGTACTTC. The full variable domain, completed using reference TRBV2 and TRBJ2-7, is EPEVTQTPSHQVTQMGQEVILRCVPISNHLYFYWYRQILGQKVEFLVSFYNNEISEKSEIFDDQFSVERPDGSNFTLKIRSTKLEDSAMYFCASRAGVSYEQYFGPGTRLTVT.

This chain connects TRBV7-9 to TRBJ2-5; TRBD1 aligns across 8 bases. The CDR3 length is 14 residues. J was trimmed by 4 bases and V by 4 bases; bases with no gene match: 5. CDR1 is SEHNR, CDR2 FQNEAQ, per germline (reference sequence). The DNA for the CDR3 is TGTGCCAGCAGCTCCAGGGGGCGGGCAGAGACCCAGTACTTC. This codes for CASSSRGRAETQYF.

CDR3 in DNA: TGTGCCAGCAGTTTTTCAGGGGTGGATCAGCCCCAGCATTTT. It translates to CASSFSGVDQPQHF. The chain links TRBV27 to TRBJ1-5, with D perhaps TRBD1 (6 bases). With 3 bases removed from V and 5 bases from J, the gap between germline ends came to 11 bases. CDR1 is MNHEY, CDR2 SMNVEV, per germline (reference sequence). The CDR3 is made up of 14 amino acids.

There are a few counts of this clone. V usage is TRBV5-5 and J usage is TRBJ2-7, with TRBD2 matching 9 bases. V shed 0 bases, J shed 7 bases, and the junction held 8 bases outside the gene matches. The CDR3 sequence is 15 residues long. Germline V gene data show CDR1 as SGHKS and CDR2 as YYEKEE (reference sequence). The CDR3 loop reads CASSLDVAGAREQYF. DNA of the CDR3: TGTGCCAGCAGCTTGGATGTAGCGGGAGCTCGTGAGCAGTACTTC.

With respect to this clone: This sample includes further DNA sequences coding for the same CDR3. This sequence joins TRBV7-3 and TRBJ2-1; D perhaps matches TRBD2 (5 bases). V dropped 0 bases and J dropped 1 base, with 7 bases sitting between them. In germline, CDR1 is SGHTA, CDR2 FQGTGA. This CDR3 has 15 residues. The DNA of the CDR3 is TGTGCCAGCAGCTTAACCCGGGATTCCTACAATGAGCAGTTCTTC. As protein: CASSLTRDSYNEQFF.

The J gene is TRBJ1-2, the V gene TRBV7-2; possibly TRBD1 for D (5 bases). Trimming removed 5 bases at V and 2 bases at J, with 12 bases between. Germline CDR1 SGHTA, CDR2 FQGNSA. The CDR3 has 14 residues. DNA of the CDR3: TGTGCCAGCAGCCTGGGGGAGGGGAACTATGGCTACACCTTC. It yields the protein CASSLGEGNYGYTF.

As to this clone: Distinct nucleotide sequences in the sample also encode this CDR3. The DNA for the CDR3 is TGTGCCAGCAGCCTCTCCTACGAGCAGTACTTC. It encodes CASSLSYEQYF. This chain connects TRBV7-2 to TRBJ2-7; D remains unclear. This CDR3 region has 11 residues. CDR1 SGHTA and CDR2 FQGNSA come from the germline V gene. Trimming took 5 bases from V and 0 from J, leaving 2 bases between them.

V usage is TRBV5-5 and J usage is TRBJ1-5; 9 nucleotides line up with TRBD1. Germline-derived CDR1 and CDR2 are SGHKS and YYEKEE (reference sequence). The V gene end was trimmed by 3 bases and the J gene end by 9 bases; junction bases not matched to a gene: 10. This CDR3 region has 15 residues. CDR3 protein: CASSSGTGLKGPQHF. In DNA form, the CDR3 reads TGTGCCAGCAGCTCGGGGACAGGGCTTAAGGGGCCCCAGCATTTT.

The J gene is TRBJ2-2, the V gene TRBV5-1; the match to TRBD2 covers 7 bases. The CDR3 is 15 amino acids. Germline V gene data show CDR1 as SGHRS and CDR2 as YFSETQ. J gave up 5 bases and V 4 bases, and 8 bases lay outside the gene matches. The CDR3 loop reads CASSRGLGRTGELFF. CDR3 nucleotides: TGCGCCAGCAGCCGAGGACTAGGTCGAACCGGGGAGCTGTTTTTT.

About this clone itself: One junction end does not reproduce the germline sequence, and a read error may be involved. This specimen includes other DNA sequences encoding the same CDR3. The chain has TRBV29-1 and TRBJ2-1, with D possibly matching TRBD2 (6 bases). The CDR3 consists of 16 residues. The germline V gene encodes CDR1 SQVTM and CDR2 ANQGSEA. This CDR3 is CSVVLVGREAYNEQFF. CDR3 nucleotides: TGCAGCGTGGTCCTTGTCGGGCGGGAAGCCTATAATGAGCAGTTCTTC.

The chain joins TRBV27 to TRBJ2-1, with 7 bases that match TRBD2. The V and J ends lost 5 bases and 1 base, in that order; junction bases with no gene match: 5. Germline V CDR1 and CDR2: MNHEY, SMNVEV (reference sequence). The CDR3 is 15 amino acids. CDR3 sequence: CASSSGRGSYNEQFF. CDR3 DNA sequence: TGTGCCAGCAGTAGCGGGCGGGGGTCCTACAATGAGCAGTTCTTC.